A selection of T cell receptor beta chains follows, all from one sample in a study of Ad26.COV2.S vaccination and SARS-CoV-2 variants. Sequencing used immunoSEQ multiplex PCR; TCRdb keeps in-frame clones, though not all of them. The data hold approximately 420,000 clones, with 85% to 90% observed a single time. The input for sequencing was peripheral blood, taken in a trial of Ad26.COV2.S vaccine versus placebo. The receptors come from a person aged 18-60 years who received the Ad26.COV2.S COVID-19 vaccine or a placebo. Each CDR3 is given with its conserved first and last residue. The D gene is left open where the match is weak. Clone size is given for some rows only: seen once, a few or many times, or a class if the clone is expanded.

CDR3nt: TGTGCCAGCAGCTTCCACGGGACAGAATCCTACGAGCAGTACTTC
CDR3aa: CASSFHGTESYEQYF
d_gene: TRBD1
j_gene: TRBJ2-7
abundance: NA
v_gene: TRBV7-8

CDR3nt: TGTGCCAGCAGTTTACCCAGGAGGGGACCTGCTCACTATGGCTACACCTTC
CDR3aa: CASSLPRRGPAHYGYTF
d_gene: NA
j_gene: TRBJ1-2
abundance: NA
v_gene: TRBV6-2/TRBV6-3

CDR3nt: TGTGCCAGCAGCCCCTCATACTGGGAAAGTTATACCGGGGAGCTGTTTTTT
CDR3aa: CASSPSYWESYTGELFF
d_gene: NA
j_gene: TRBJ2-2
abundance: NA
v_gene: TRBV7-9

CDR3nt: TGCGCCAGCAGCCAAGATATCAGGGCCCCCCTCCACTTT
CDR3aa: CASSQDIRAPLHF
d_gene: NA
j_gene: TRBJ1-6
abundance: NA
v_gene: TRBV4-3

CDR3nt: TGTGCCAGCAGTGCCCACAGGGAGTACGAGCAGTACTTC
CDR3aa: CASSAHREYEQYF
d_gene: NA
j_gene: TRBJ2-7
abundance: NA
v_gene: TRBV27

CDR3nt: TGCGCCAGCAGCCAGCGGGACTCAGCGGGGGAGCTGTTTTTT
CDR3aa: CASSQRDSAGELFF
d_gene: NA
j_gene: TRBJ2-2
abundance: many
v_gene: TRBV4-1

CDR3nt: TGTGCCAGCAGTTACGACAGGGCCTTCCAAGAGACCCAGTACTTC
CDR3aa: CASSYDRAFQETQYF
d_gene: TRBD1
j_gene: TRBJ2-5
abundance: NA
v_gene: TRBV6-2/TRBV6-3

CDR3nt: TGTGCCAGCAGTTACTCCTGGACAGGGTCTGATACGCAGTATTTT
CDR3aa: CASSYSWTGSDTQYF
d_gene: TRBD1
j_gene: TRBJ2-3
abundance: NA
v_gene: TRBV6-2/TRBV6-3

CDR3nt: TGTGCCAGCAGCTTTCGGCTGGGGGGAGAGACCCAGTACTTC
CDR3aa: CASSFRLGGETQYF
d_gene: NA
j_gene: TRBJ2-5
abundance: NA
v_gene: TRBV27

CDR3nt: TGTGCCAGCAGTCCCGCGGCGGGGTTCAATGGCTACACCTTC
CDR3aa: CASSPAAGFNGYTF
d_gene: NA
j_gene: TRBJ1-2
abundance: few
v_gene: TRBV27

CDR3nt: TGTGCCTGGAGCTGGGACAACACCTACGAGCAGTACTTC
CDR3aa: CAWSWDNTYEQYF
d_gene: NA
j_gene: TRBJ2-7
abundance: NA
v_gene: TRBV30

CDR3nt: TGTGCCAGCAGCTTAGGAACAGGGGCTATGACAGATACGCAGTATTTT
CDR3aa: CASSLGTGAMTDTQYF
d_gene: TRBD1
j_gene: TRBJ2-3
abundance: NA
v_gene: TRBV7-6

CDR3nt: TGCAGCGTGGGACAGGATACCTACAATGAGCAGTTCTTC
CDR3aa: CSVGQDTYNEQFF
d_gene: TRBD1
j_gene: TRBJ2-1
abundance: NA
v_gene: TRBV29-1

CDR3nt: TGCGCCAGCAGCTTGGGGACACGCCGCAGTGAAAAACTGTTTTTT
CDR3aa: CASSLGTRRSEKLFF
d_gene: NA
j_gene: TRBJ1-4
abundance: NA
v_gene: TRBV5-1

CDR3nt: TGTGCCAGCAGTACCCCCGGACAGGGAGACTATGGCTACACCTTC
CDR3aa: CASSTPGQGDYGYTF
d_gene: TRBD1
j_gene: TRBJ1-2
abundance: NA
v_gene: TRBV28

CDR3nt: TGCAGCGTTGGGCAGGGGGTGACTGAAAAACTGTTTTTT
CDR3aa: CSVGQGVTEKLFF
d_gene: TRBD1
j_gene: TRBJ1-4
abundance: NA
v_gene: TRBV29-1

CDR3nt: TGTGCCAGCAGCGTACTGTCCCCGAGCTCTGGAAACACCATATATTTT
CDR3aa: CASSVLSPSSGNTIYF
d_gene: NA
j_gene: TRBJ1-3
abundance: NA
v_gene: TRBV9

CDR3nt: TGTGCCTGGAGGGGGTCCGACTATGAAAAACTGTTTTTT
CDR3aa: CAWRGSDYEKLFF
d_gene: NA
j_gene: TRBJ1-4
abundance: NA
v_gene: TRBV30

CDR3nt: TGCGCCAGCAGCCCCCCCCTAGGAGGGGGCCGAGGCTACACCTTC
CDR3aa: CASSPPLGGGRGYTF
d_gene: TRBD1
j_gene: TRBJ1-2
abundance: NA
v_gene: TRBV4-1

CDR3nt: TGTGCCAGCAGTTTATCCAGGACAGGGGGTTCTAACTATGGCTACACCTTC
CDR3aa: CASSLSRTGGSNYGYTF
d_gene: TRBD1
j_gene: TRBJ1-2
abundance: NA
v_gene: TRBV27

CDR3nt: TGTGCCAGCAGTGAACTAGGCGGGGTCGATGAGCAGTTCTTC
CDR3aa: CASSELGGVDEQFF
d_gene: NA
j_gene: TRBJ2-1
abundance: NA
v_gene: TRBV25-1

CDR3nt: TGTGCCTGGAGTCCGACCTACAATGAGCAGTTCTTC
CDR3aa: CAWSPTYNEQFF
d_gene: NA
j_gene: TRBJ2-1
abundance: NA
v_gene: TRBV30

CDR3nt: TGTGCCAGCTCACCATCGGTAGGAGTAGGGGCAGATACGCAGTATTTT
CDR3aa: CASSPSVGVGADTQYF
d_gene: NA
j_gene: TRBJ2-3
abundance: once
v_gene: TRBV18

CDR3nt: TGCGCCAGCAGCTTCAACAGGGGTTACACCGGGGAGCTGTTTTTT
CDR3aa: CASSFNRGYTGELFF
d_gene: TRBD1
j_gene: TRBJ2-2
abundance: NA
v_gene: TRBV5-1

CDR3nt: TGTGCCAGCAGTTACAGGGCCACTGGGGCCAACGTCCTGACTTTC
CDR3aa: CASSYRATGANVLTF
d_gene: NA
j_gene: TRBJ2-6
abundance: NA
v_gene: TRBV6-2/TRBV6-3

CDR3nt: TGTGCCAGCAGCTTAACACTGCAGGGGGCCTCAAACTATGGCTACACCTTC
CDR3aa: CASSLTLQGASNYGYTF
d_gene: TRBD1
j_gene: TRBJ1-2
abundance: NA
v_gene: TRBV7-8

CDR3nt: TGTGCCACCAGTGACAGGTATAGCAATCAGCCCCAGCATTTT
CDR3aa: CATSDRYSNQPQHF
d_gene: NA
j_gene: TRBJ1-5
abundance: once
v_gene: TRBV24-1

CDR3nt: TGTGTCAGAAGCTTCGGGACAGAGCTTGCCGAGCAGTACTTC
CDR3aa: CVRSFGTELAEQYF
d_gene: NA
j_gene: TRBJ2-7
abundance: NA
v_gene: TRBV7-5

CDR3nt: TGCGCCAGCAGTCGCCGGGACAGGGGCGGTGAGCAGTTCTTC
CDR3aa: CASSRRDRGGEQFF
d_gene: TRBD1
j_gene: TRBJ2-1
abundance: once
v_gene: TRBV23-1

CDR3nt: TGTGCCATAGGAGAAGGCGAGCAGTACTTC
CDR3aa: CAIGEGEQYF
d_gene: NA
j_gene: TRBJ2-7
abundance: NA
v_gene: TRBV7-9

CDR3nt: TGTGCCAGCAGCTTAGAAGACAGGGGGGGCAATCAGCCCCAGCATTTT
CDR3aa: CASSLEDRGGNQPQHF
d_gene: TRBD1
j_gene: TRBJ1-5
abundance: NA
v_gene: TRBV7-2

CDR3nt: TGTGCCAGCAGTACACAGGGAATAAACACTGAAGCTTTCTTT
CDR3aa: CASSTQGINTEAFF
d_gene: NA
j_gene: TRBJ1-1
abundance: NA
v_gene: TRBV9

CDR3nt: TGTGCCAGCTCACCAGGGACAGGGGCCTTCTCTGGGGCCAACGTCCTGACTTTC
CDR3aa: CASSPGTGAFSGANVLTF
d_gene: TRBD1
j_gene: TRBJ2-6
abundance: NA
v_gene: TRBV18

CDR3nt: TGTGCCAGCAGCCATCAGGGCAGGGCCAAAAACATTCAGTACTTC
CDR3aa: CASSHQGRAKNIQYF
d_gene: NA
j_gene: TRBJ2-4
abundance: NA
v_gene: TRBV7-9

CDR3nt: TGTGCCAGCAGCCAAGAGGGACTAGCGGGGGGATGGGATGAGCAGTTCTTC
CDR3aa: CASSQEGLAGGWDEQFF
d_gene: TRBD2
j_gene: TRBJ2-1
abundance: NA
v_gene: TRBV3-1/TRBV3-2

CDR3nt: TGCGCCAGCAGCCAGGAGCTTGCGTCCAGGGTGTTTTACGAGCAGTACTTC
CDR3aa: CASSQELASRVFYEQYF
d_gene: NA
j_gene: TRBJ2-7
abundance: NA
v_gene: TRBV4-1

CDR3nt: TGCGCCAGCAGCCAAGATTTAACAGGGGGCATCTACGAGCAGTACTTC
CDR3aa: CASSQDLTGGIYEQYF
d_gene: TRBD1
j_gene: TRBJ2-7
abundance: once
v_gene: TRBV4-1

CDR3nt: TGCGCCAGCAGCCAAGAGAAAAAGGGACATGTGCGAAACACCATATATTTT
CDR3aa: CASSQEKKGHVRNTIYF
d_gene: NA
j_gene: TRBJ1-3
abundance: NA
v_gene: TRBV4-1

CDR3nt: TGCGCCAGCAGCTTGGACGGGGGTGATAATGAAAAACTGTTTTTT
CDR3aa: CASSLDGGDNEKLFF
d_gene: NA
j_gene: TRBJ1-4
abundance: few
v_gene: TRBV5-1

CDR3nt: TGTGCCAGCAGCTTATTCACAGGGGGCCGCGGGGTAGAAAAACTGTTTTTT
CDR3aa: CASSLFTGGRGVEKLFF
d_gene: TRBD1
j_gene: TRBJ1-4
abundance: NA
v_gene: TRBV7-9

CDR3nt: TGTGCCAGCAGCGCCCTAGCGGGGGCCGGGAGGGAGCAGTTCTTC
CDR3aa: CASSALAGAGREQFF
d_gene: TRBD2
j_gene: TRBJ2-1
abundance: NA
v_gene: TRBV9

CDR3nt: TGTGCCAGCAGTTACTCTCACGAGCAGTACTTC
CDR3aa: CASSYSHEQYF
d_gene: NA
j_gene: TRBJ2-7
abundance: NA
v_gene: TRBV6-2/TRBV6-3

CDR3nt: TGTGCCAGCAAGAGGCGGAACAATGAGCAGTTCTTC
CDR3aa: CASKRRNNEQFF
d_gene: NA
j_gene: TRBJ2-1
abundance: NA
v_gene: TRBV6-5

CDR3nt: TGTGCCAGCAGCCGGGGAGGGGGACGCGGCGAGCAGTACTTC
CDR3aa: CASSRGGGRGEQYF
d_gene: NA
j_gene: TRBJ2-7
abundance: NA
v_gene: TRBV5-6

CDR3nt: TGTGCCAGCAGTTTATACGGGACACTTTATGGCTACACCTTC
CDR3aa: CASSLYGTLYGYTF
d_gene: NA
j_gene: TRBJ1-2
abundance: NA
v_gene: TRBV28

CDR3nt: TGTGCCAGCAGTTTACGGGGGGACAATCAGCCCCAGCATTTT
CDR3aa: CASSLRGDNQPQHF
d_gene: NA
j_gene: TRBJ1-5
abundance: NA
v_gene: TRBV28

CDR3nt: TGTGCCTGGAGTGTACGAGGGGGTCAAAACATTCAGTACTTC
CDR3aa: CAWSVRGGQNIQYF
d_gene: NA
j_gene: TRBJ2-4
abundance: NA
v_gene: TRBV30